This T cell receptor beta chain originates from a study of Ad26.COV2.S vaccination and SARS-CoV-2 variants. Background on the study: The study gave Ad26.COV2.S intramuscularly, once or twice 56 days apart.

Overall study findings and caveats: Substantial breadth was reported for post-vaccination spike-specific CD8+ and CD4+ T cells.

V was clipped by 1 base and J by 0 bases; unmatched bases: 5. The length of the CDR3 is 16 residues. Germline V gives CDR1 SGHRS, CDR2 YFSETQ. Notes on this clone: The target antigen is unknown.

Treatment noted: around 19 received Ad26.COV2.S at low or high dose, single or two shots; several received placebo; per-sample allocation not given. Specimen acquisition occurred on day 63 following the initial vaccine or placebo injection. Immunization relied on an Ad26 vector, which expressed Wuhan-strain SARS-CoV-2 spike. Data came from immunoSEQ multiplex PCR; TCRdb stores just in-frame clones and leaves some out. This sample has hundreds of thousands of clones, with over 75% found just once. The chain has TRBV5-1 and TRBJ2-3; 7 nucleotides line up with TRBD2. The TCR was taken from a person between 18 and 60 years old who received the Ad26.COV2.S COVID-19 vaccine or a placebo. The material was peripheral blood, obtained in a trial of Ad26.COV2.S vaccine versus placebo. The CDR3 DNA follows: TGCGCCAGCAGCTTGCCACTAGCGACTAGCACAGATACGCAGTATTTT. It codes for CASSLPLATSTDTQYF.